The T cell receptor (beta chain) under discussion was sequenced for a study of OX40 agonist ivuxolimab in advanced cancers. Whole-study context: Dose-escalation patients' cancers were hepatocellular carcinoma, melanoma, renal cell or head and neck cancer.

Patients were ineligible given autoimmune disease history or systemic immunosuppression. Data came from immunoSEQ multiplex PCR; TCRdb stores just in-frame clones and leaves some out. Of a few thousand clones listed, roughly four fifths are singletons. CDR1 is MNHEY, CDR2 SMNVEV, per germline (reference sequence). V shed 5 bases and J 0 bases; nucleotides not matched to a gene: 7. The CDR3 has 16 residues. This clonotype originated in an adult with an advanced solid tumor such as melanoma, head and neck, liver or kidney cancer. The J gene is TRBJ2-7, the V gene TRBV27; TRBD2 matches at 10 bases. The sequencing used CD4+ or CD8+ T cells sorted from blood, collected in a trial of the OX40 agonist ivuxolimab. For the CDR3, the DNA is TGTGCCAGCAGTACCCTACTAGCGGGACTCTCCTACGAGCAGTACTTC. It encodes CASSTLLAGLSYEQYF.